This entry features one T cell receptor (beta chain) sequence. What it recognizes is unknown. These data come from a study of T cell repertoires in cytomegalovirus infection. Study at large: Recently identified HLA-C-restricted CMV epitopes were among the peptides used.

CDR3 length: 16 residues. Losses at the gene ends were 2 bases for V and 5 bases for J; bases not matched to a gene: 5. Germline V gene data show CDR1 as SGDLS and CDR2 as YYNGEE. TCRdb re-analysed the reads in MiXCR, keeping a single row per CDR3 protein. The table has approximately 470,000 distinct CDR3 sequences, about 42% seen once. The sample here was cultured PBMCs, taken from culture after CMV antigen stimulation. This chain connects TRBV9 to TRBJ2-4; the match to TRBD2 covers 12 bases. This TCR was recovered from a human donor in good health (CMV status not recorded). Some clones in this sample may be carry-over from other donors' samples. In nucleotides, the CDR3 is TGTGCCAGCAGCGTCCTAGCGGGAGGGCCCCAAAACATTCAGTACTTC. Protein: CASSVLAGGPQNIQYF. Filled out from reference TRBV9 and TRBJ2-4, the complete variable domain reads DSGVTQTPKHLITATGQRVTLRCSPRSGDLSVYWYQQSLDQGLQFLIQYYNGEERAKGNILERFSAQQFPDLHSELNLSSLELGDSALYFCASSVLAGGPQNIQYFGAGTRLSVL.